This T cell receptor beta chain was sequenced in a study of shared clonotypes between healthy human individuals. Remarks on this clone: What it recognizes is unknown.

After removal of 3 bases from V and 1 base from J, the junction contained 3 bases not matched to a gene. CDR3 length: 15 amino acids. The germline V gene encodes CDR1 SEHNR and CDR2 FQNEAQ (reference sequence). Study-wide results and limits: Some naive CD4 clonotypes, about 5.5%, turned up in common across a handful of donors. A reduction in generation probabilities was seen for non-shared clonotypes relative to those shared by all four donors. Rarefaction revealed incomplete sorted-subset sequencing despite large depth.

Per the authors' pipeline: As immunoSEQ supplied junction-only sequences (without quality scores), filtering differed. Produced via immunoSEQ multiplex PCR; TCRdb's table is partial and in-frame only. From that table come the V and J calls and clone size; the DNA was used to work out D and trimming. The sample lists roughly 890,000 clones, more than 85% seen once, with about 24% in the top ten. Naive-designated CD8 cells lacked CD45RO, were positively enriched for CCR7, and omitted terminally differentiated effector memory CD45RA+ cells. The TCR comes from a man aged 25 to 40 in good health. This chain links TRBV7-9 with TRBJ2-7; 10 bases agree with TRBD2. Sequencing used naive CD8+ T cells sorted from blood. The CDR3 coding sequence is TGTGCCAGCAGCTTGTCTAGCGGGAGTTCCTACGAGCAGTACTTC. Protein product: CASSLSSGSSYEQYF.